This T cell receptor (beta chain) was profiled in a study of CD8 T cells in Susac syndrome. Healthy donors acted as controls, with matching for age and sex. Negative isolation yielded the CD8+ and CD4+ T cells, while FACS enriched the TEMRA cells. RNA totalling about 0.45 to 1 ug underwent reverse transcription with random hexamers. immunoSEQ multiplex PCR amplified TCR beta CDR3 across 54 Vbeta, 13 Jbeta. TCRdb re-called the immunoSEQ multiplex PCR reads with MiXCR, one entry per CDR3 protein. The sample lists about 120,000 distinct CDR3 sequences; roughly 94% were seen once. Concerning this clonotype itself: Its antigen is still unknown.

Study-wide results and limits: An acknowledgment was made by the study that its TCR sequencing and HLA analysis involved relatively few individuals.

In germline, CDR1 is SGHDN, CDR2 FVKESK. CDR3 length: 16 residues. The V and J ends lost 0 bases and 9 bases, in that order; junction bases with no gene match: 7. The rearrangement links TRBV14 to TRBJ2-1; TRBD2 matches at 11 bases. The receptor was derived from a human donor in good health. The sample taken for sequencing was CD4+ T cells from PBMCs. The CDR3 coding sequence is TGTGCCAGCAGCCAAGAAACTAGCGGGAGCATCACTGAGCAGTTCTTC. This gives the protein CASSQETSGSITEQFF.